This T cell receptor (beta chain) was identified during a study of cytomegalovirus exposure and HLA in healthy donors. For the study at large: The use of the same platform for the approximately 130 validation repertoires and the 550 to 700 first-cohort repertoires was reported by a later analysis.

A note on this clone: Its antigen is currently unknown.

Clones were read by immunoSEQ multiplex PCR, and TCRdb kept only the in-frame ones, dropping some. This sample has 150,000 to 200,000 clones, with roughly 90% found just once. General study findings and limits: A few chains tied to CMV proved CMV antigen-specific in vitro.

The CDR3 consists of 15 residues. V trimming: 5 bases; J trimming: 3 bases; junction bases outside the gene matches: 7. CDR1 is GTSNPN and CDR2 is SVGIG in the germline V gene (reference sequence). The receptor was isolated from a woman younger than 35 in good health and CMV-seropositive. Sequenced input: PBMCs. This chain joins TRBV30 and TRBJ2-1, with TRBD1 matching over 10 bases. This chain's CDR3 is CAWYRQGANYNEQFF. The CDR3 nucleotides read TGTGCCTGGTATCGACAGGGGGCGAACTACAATGAGCAGTTCTTC.